This T cell receptor (beta chain) appears in the sequencing data of a study of blood T cells in healthy people across ages. CDR3 length equals 16 residues. V dropped 4 bases and J dropped 3; count of bases not matched to a gene: 15. Looked up from germline, CDR1 is SQVTM and CDR2 is ANQGSEA. This clonotype came up a few times. The use of a sample-barcoded 5' primer and a J-beta primer mix characterized a second PCR of about 7 to 12 cycles. Each CDR3 protein gets one entry after TCRdb re-called the 5' RACE reads with MiXCR. The sample shows about 1.4 million distinct CDR3 sequences, roughly 64% of them seen only once.

The TCR sequence derives from a man aged 18 to 29 in good health. Sample: blood. The chain recombines TRBV29-1 with TRBJ2-7, with 7 bases identical to TRBD1. Written as DNA, the CDR3 is TGCAGCGTTGTTGGGGTAACAGGGGCCCTCCACTACGAGCAGTACTTC. This encodes CSVVGVTGALHYEQYF.